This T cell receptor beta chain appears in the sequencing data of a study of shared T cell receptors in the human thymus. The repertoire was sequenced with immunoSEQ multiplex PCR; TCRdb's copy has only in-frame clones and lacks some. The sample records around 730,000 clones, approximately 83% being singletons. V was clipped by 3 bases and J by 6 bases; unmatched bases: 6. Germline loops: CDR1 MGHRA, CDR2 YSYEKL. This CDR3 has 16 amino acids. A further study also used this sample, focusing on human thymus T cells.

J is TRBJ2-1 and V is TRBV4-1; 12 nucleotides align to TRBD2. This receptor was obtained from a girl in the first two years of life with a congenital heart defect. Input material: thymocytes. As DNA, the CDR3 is TGCGCCAGCAGCCAGGGGACTAGCGGGCCCCTCAATGAGCAGTTCTTC. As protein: CASSQGTSGPLNEQFF.